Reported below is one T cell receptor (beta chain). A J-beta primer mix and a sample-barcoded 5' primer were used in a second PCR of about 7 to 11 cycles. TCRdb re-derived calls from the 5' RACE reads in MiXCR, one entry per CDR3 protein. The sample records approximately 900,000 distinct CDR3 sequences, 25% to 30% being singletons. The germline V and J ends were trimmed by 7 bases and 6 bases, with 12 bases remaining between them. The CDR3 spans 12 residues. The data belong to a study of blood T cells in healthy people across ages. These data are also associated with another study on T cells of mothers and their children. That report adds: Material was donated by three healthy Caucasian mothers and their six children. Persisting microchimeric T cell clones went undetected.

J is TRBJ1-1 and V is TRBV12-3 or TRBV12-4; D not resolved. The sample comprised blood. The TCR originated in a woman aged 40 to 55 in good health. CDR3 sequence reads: CASTLPGSEAFF. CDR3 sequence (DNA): TGTGCCAGCACCCTCCCAGGATCTGAAGCTTTCTTT.